This entry is about one T cell receptor beta chain. As yet, its antigen is unknown. Tagging with unique molecular identifiers was a feature of the TCR beta cDNA libraries. MiXCR, run by TCRdb on the PCR reads, gives a single entry per CDR3 protein. The data hold approximately 730,000 distinct CDR3 sequences, with 46% observed a single time. These data come from a study of post-analysis software for immune sequencing data. At the level of the study: Relapsing-remitting, secondary progressive and progressive-relapsing courses of multiple sclerosis were included.

Study results and caveats: Significantly lower normalized Chao1 diversity was seen in multiple sclerosis patients than in controls. TRBV5-6, TRBV5-1 and TRBV20-1 belonged to a set of about five TRBV segments that were more frequent in patients than controls.

The CDR3 extends over 14 amino acids. Germline-derived CDR1 and CDR2 are SGHKS and YYEKEE (reference sequence). The V end lost 2 bases, the J end lost 4 bases, and 10 bases lay between the germline ends. The sequenced sample consisted of blood. This sequence originates from a girl aged 10 to 17 with multiple sclerosis. The chain couples TRBV5-5 to TRBJ1-5; tentative D call: TRBD1 (6 bases). Here the CDR3 DNA reads TGTGCCAGCAGCTTTCCAGGGGATAATCAGCCCCAGCATTTT. Residues: CASSFPGDNQPQHF.